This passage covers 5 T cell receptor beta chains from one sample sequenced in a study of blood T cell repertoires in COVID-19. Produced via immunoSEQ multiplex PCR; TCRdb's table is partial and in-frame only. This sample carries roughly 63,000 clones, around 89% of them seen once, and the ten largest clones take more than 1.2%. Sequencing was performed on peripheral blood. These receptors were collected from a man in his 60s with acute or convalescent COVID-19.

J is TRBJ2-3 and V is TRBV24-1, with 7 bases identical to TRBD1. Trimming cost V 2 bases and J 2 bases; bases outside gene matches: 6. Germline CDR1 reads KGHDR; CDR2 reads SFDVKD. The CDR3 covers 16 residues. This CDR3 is CATSDSTGYHTDTQYF. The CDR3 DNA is TGTGCCACCAGTGATTCGACAGGGTACCACACAGATACGCAGTATTTT.

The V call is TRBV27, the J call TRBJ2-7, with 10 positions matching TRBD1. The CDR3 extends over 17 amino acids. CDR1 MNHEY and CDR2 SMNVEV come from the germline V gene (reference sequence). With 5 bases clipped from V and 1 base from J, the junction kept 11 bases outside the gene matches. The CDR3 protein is CASSDRPTGGGSYEQYF. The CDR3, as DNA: TGTGCCAGCAGTGATAGGCCGACAGGGGGCGGTTCCTACGAGCAGTACTTC.

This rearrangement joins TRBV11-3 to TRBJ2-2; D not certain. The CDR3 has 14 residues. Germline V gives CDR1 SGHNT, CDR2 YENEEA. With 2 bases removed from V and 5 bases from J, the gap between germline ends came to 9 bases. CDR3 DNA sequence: TGTGCCAGCAGCTTACGCCCTCGGACCGGGGAGCTGTTTTTT. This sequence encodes CASSLRPRTGELFF.

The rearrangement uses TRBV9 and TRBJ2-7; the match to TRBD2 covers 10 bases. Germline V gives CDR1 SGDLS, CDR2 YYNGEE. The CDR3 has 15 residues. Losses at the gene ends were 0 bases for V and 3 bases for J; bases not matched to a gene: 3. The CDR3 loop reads CASSVASGRVYEQYF. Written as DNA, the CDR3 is TGTGCCAGCAGCGTAGCTAGCGGGAGAGTCTACGAGCAGTACTTC.

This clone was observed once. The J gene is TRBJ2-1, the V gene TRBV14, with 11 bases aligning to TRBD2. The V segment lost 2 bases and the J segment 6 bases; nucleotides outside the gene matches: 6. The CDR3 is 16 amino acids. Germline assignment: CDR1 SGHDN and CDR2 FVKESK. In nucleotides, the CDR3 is TGTGCCAGCAGCCAACTACTAGCGGGAGTCGGCAATGAGCAGTTCTTC. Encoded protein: CASSQLLAGVGNEQFF.